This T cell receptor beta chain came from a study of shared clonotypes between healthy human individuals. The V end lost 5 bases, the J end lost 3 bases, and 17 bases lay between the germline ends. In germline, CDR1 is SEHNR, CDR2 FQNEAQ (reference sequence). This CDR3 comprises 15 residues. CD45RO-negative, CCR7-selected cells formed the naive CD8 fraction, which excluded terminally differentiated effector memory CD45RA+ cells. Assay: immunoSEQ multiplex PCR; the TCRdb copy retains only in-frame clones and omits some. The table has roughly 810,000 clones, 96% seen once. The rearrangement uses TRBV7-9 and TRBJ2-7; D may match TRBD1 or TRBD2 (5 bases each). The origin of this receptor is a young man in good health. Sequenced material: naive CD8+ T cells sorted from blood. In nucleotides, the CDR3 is TGTGCCAGCAGCACCGGGGACGGCGGACACTACGAGCAGTACTTC. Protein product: CASSTGDGGHYEQYF.